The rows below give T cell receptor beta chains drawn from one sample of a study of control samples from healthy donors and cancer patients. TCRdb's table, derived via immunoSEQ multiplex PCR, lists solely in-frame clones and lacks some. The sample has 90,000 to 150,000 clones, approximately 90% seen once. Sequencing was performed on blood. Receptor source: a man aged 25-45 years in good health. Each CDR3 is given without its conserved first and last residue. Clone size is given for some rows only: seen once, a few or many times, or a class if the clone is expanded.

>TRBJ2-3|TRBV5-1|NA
ASSSRDIRDTQY
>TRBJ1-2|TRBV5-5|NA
ASSLADGTGYT
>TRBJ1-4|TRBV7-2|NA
ASSPYRDSNEKLF
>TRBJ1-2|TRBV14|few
ASSQDSLRGYGYT
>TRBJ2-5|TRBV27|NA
ASSPRDREQETQY
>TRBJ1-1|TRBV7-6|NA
ASSCVRDRDTEAF
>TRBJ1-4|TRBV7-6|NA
ASSLNGRETGEKLF
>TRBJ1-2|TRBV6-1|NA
ASSEKPENGYT
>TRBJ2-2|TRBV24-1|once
ATSDYPGNTGELF
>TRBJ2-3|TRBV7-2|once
ASSSGAADTQY
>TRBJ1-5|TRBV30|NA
AWRGDSNQPQH
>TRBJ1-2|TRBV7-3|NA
ASSLTGGHGYT
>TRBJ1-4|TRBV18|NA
ASAGTGDEKLF
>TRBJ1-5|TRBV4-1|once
ASSQEGKASNQPQH
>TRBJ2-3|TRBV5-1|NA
ASSLRIGQGSDTQY
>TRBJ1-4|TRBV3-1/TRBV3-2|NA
ASSPPGDGEKLF
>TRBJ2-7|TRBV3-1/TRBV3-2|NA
ASNQGGTSYEQY
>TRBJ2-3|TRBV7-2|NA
ASSYTGLGTSTDTQY
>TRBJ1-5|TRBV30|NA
AWSEGTLSNQPQH
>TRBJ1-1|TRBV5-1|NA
ASRTHLGDTEAF
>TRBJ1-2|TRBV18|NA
ASSPLPTGYRGYT
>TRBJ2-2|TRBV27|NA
ASSFQAANTGELF
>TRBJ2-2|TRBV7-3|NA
ATQLDRTGELF
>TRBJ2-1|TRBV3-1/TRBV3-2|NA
ASSPDGGQGGLPNEQF
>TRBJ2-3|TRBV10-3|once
AISAGLLDTQY
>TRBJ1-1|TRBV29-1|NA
SVEGQGRADTEAF
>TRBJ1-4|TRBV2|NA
ASRGTSTNEKLF
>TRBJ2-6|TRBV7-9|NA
ASGVLGSGANVLT